The rows below give T cell receptor beta chains drawn from one sample of a study of blood T cells in healthy people across ages. TCRdb redid the calling of the 5' RACE reads with MiXCR, one entry per CDR3 protein. Of about 1.4 million distinct CDR3 sequences in the sample, around 55% are singletons; the top ten hold over 5%. Sequencing was performed on blood. These receptors were collected from a young man in good health. Both conserved end residues are part of each CDR3. A D gene is named only where the DNA matches it firmly. Only some rows state a clone size, as once, few, many or a class for expanded clones.

j_call,v_call,clone_size,d_call,cdr3_nt,cdr3_aa
TRBJ1-3,TRBV29-1,NA,NA,TGCAGCGTTGCGTCAGGGGACCTCTCTGGAAACACCATATATTTT,CSVASGDLSGNTIYF
TRBJ1-1,TRBV12-3/TRBV12-4,NA,NA,TGTACCAGCAGCCTAGGGAACACTGAAGCTTTCTTT,CTSSLGNTEAFF
TRBJ1-1,TRBV5-1,NA,TRBD1,TGCGCCAGCAGCTTGCCCGGTCAGGGGGGCTCCACTGAAGCTTTCTTT,CASSLPGQGGSTEAFF
TRBJ2-7,TRBV6-5,NA,TRBD1,TGTGCCAGCAGTCTACAGGGGATGGGGCTAGACGAGCAGTACTTC,CASSLQGMGLDEQYF
TRBJ1-6,TRBV7-6,NA,NA,TGTGCCAGCAGCCCGGGGGAATCACCCCTCCACTTT,CASSPGESPLHF
TRBJ1-1,TRBV7-9,NA,NA,TGTGCCAGCAGCTCTGGTTTCGGTCAAGCTTTCTTT,CASSSGFGQAFF
TRBJ1-1,TRBV20-1,NA,TRBD1,TGCAGTGCTAGAGACGACAGGGAGACTGAAGCTTTCTTT,CSARDDRETEAFF
TRBJ2-5,TRBV5-1,NA,TRBD1,TGCGCCAGCAGCGGCGGACAGGGTGTGGAGACCCAGTACTTC,CASSGGQGVETQYF
TRBJ2-3,TRBV29-1,NA,NA,TGCAGCGTTGCGGATCCCCTAGGGGCTGCAGATACGCAGTATTTT,CSVADPLGAADTQYF
TRBJ2-7,TRBV6-4,NA,NA,TGTGCCAGCAGTGACTCGGTGACAGGTCCTTACAATGAGCAGTACTTC,CASSDSVTGPYNEQYF
TRBJ2-7,TRBV21-1,few,NA,TGTGCCAGCAGCATAATACTCGGGACTAGCGGCGCCTACGAGCAGTACTTC,CASSIILGTSGAYEQYF
TRBJ2-3,TRBV27,NA,NA,TGTGCCAGCACCTCTCAGGACGATGATACGCAGTATTTT,CASTSQDDDTQYF
TRBJ2-3,TRBV29-1,few,NA,TGCAGCGTTGAAAGGTGGGATGGCGCAGATACGCAGTATTTT,CSVERWDGADTQYF
TRBJ2-5,TRBV20-1,few,NA,TGCAGTGCTAGAGAAAGGTTACAAGAGACCCAGTACTTC,CSARERLQETQYF
TRBJ1-4,TRBV6-6,NA,TRBD1,TGTGCCAGCAGTTATCCGGGACAGGGGGGGCCTAATGAAAAACTGTTTTTT,CASSYPGQGGPNEKLFF
TRBJ2-1,TRBV29-1,NA,NA,TGCAGCGTTCGCGGACAGTCGGGAAGCAATGAGCAGTTCTTC,CSVRGQSGSNEQFF
TRBJ2-7,TRBV7-2,NA,TRBD2,TGTGCCAGCACCTTATGGGGACTAGCGGGAGACGAGCAGTACTTC,CASTLWGLAGDEQYF
TRBJ2-1,TRBV28,NA,TRBD2,TGTGCCAGCAGTTTGTCAGGGCGGGAGACCCAGTTCTTC,CASSLSGRETQFF
TRBJ1-2,TRBV29-1,NA,TRBD1,TGCAGCGATTGGGACAGGGGGGACTATGGCTACACCTTC,CSDWDRGDYGYTF
TRBJ2-5,TRBV12-3/TRBV12-4,once,TRBD2,TGTGCCAGCAGTCCGAACCCCATAGCGGGGGGCAGTGGGACCCAGTACTTC,CASSPNPIAGGSGTQYF
TRBJ2-7,TRBV4-1,NA,TRBD1,TGCGCCAGCAGCCAAGCCCCCTTACAGGGGTCGTATTACGAGCAGTACTTC,CASSQAPLQGSYYEQYF
TRBJ1-2,TRBV29-1,NA,NA,TGCAGCGTTGTTCCGGCAGGTGGAGCTAACTATGGCTACACCTTC,CSVVPAGGANYGYTF
TRBJ2-5,TRBV2,NA,NA,TGTGCCAGCAGTGAACCCCTAGGAGGGGAGACCCAGTACTTC,CASSEPLGGETQYF
TRBJ2-7,TRBV12-3/TRBV12-4,few,NA,TGTGCCAGCAGTTTACGTGGACAGAACTACGAGCAGTACTTC,CASSLRGQNYEQYF
TRBJ2-1,TRBV4-1,NA,TRBD2,TGCGCCAGCAGCCACGTGGGACTAGAGTACAATGAGCAGTTCTTC,CASSHVGLEYNEQFF
TRBJ2-1,TRBV27,few,NA,TGTGCCAGCAGTTTATTTGGGACGAGCTCCTACAATGAGCAGTTCTTC,CASSLFGTSSYNEQFF
TRBJ2-5,TRBV4-3,NA,NA,TGCGCCAGCAGCCAAGAACTATTCCAAGAGACCCAGTACTTC,CASSQELFQETQYF
TRBJ2-5,TRBV5-1,NA,NA,TGCGCCAGCAGCAGCCCACTGGAGACGCAAGAGACCCAGTACTTC,CASSSPLETQETQYF
TRBJ2-2,TRBV28,few,TRBD2,TGTGCCAGCACCGACCATAGCGGGGGGAACACCGGGGAGCTGTTTTTT,CASTDHSGGNTGELFF
TRBJ2-2,TRBV7-9,NA,NA,TGTGCCAGCAGCTTAGACGCACCCGGGGAGCTGTTTTTT,CASSLDAPGELFF
TRBJ2-7,TRBV7-2,NA,NA,TGTGCCAGCAGCTTAGACCGCACCGAGCAGTACTTC,CASSLDRTEQYF
TRBJ2-3,TRBV6-2/TRBV6-3,NA,NA,TGTGCCAGCAGTCTCAGACCCGGACCAGATACGCAGTATTTT,CASSLRPGPDTQYF
TRBJ2-7,TRBV27,few,NA,TGTGCCAGCAGTCCGACAGGTGCGGGCTACGAGCAGTACTTC,CASSPTGAGYEQYF
TRBJ2-5,TRBV4-1,NA,NA,TGCGCCAGCAGCCAATCCAGGGTCGAGACCCAGTACTTC,CASSQSRVETQYF
TRBJ1-1,TRBV12-3/TRBV12-4,NA,NA,TGTGCCAGCAGGCCGCGTGGCCAGGTGGACACTGAAGCTTTCTTT,CASRPRGQVDTEAFF
TRBJ1-1,TRBV29-1,NA,NA,TGCAGCGTTTACAAGGGTAGGGGGACTGAAGCTTTCTTT,CSVYKGRGTEAFF
TRBJ2-5,TRBV7-9,NA,TRBD2,TGTGCCAGCAGCTTAGAATCAGCGGGAGTTGAGTACTTC,CASSLESAGVEYF
TRBJ2-1,TRBV7-2,few,NA,TGTGCCAGCAGCTTAGTCGCGGGGGCCCCCTACAATGAGCAGTTCTTC,CASSLVAGAPYNEQFF
TRBJ1-2,TRBV20-1,NA,NA,TGCAGTGCTACTCCTCCGACTAACTATGGCTACACCTTC,CSATPPTNYGYTF
TRBJ2-5,TRBV29-1,NA,TRBD2,TGCAGCGTTGATGGGACTAGCGGGAGCCCAGAGACCCAGTACTTC,CSVDGTSGSPETQYF
TRBJ2-7,TRBV27,once,TRBD1,TGTGCCAGTGCATGGGACAGGGCTTACGAGCAGTACTTC,CASAWDRAYEQYF
TRBJ1-5,TRBV21-1,few,NA,TGTGCCAGCACTCCGGGGGGACGGCCCATTAAGAATAGCAATCAGCCCCAGCATTTT,CASTPGGRPIKNSNQPQHF
TRBJ1-4,TRBV6-4,NA,NA,TGTGCCAGCAGTGACCAAGTGAGGATACGGGAAAAACTGTTTTTT,CASSDQVRIREKLFF
TRBJ2-3,TRBV12-3/TRBV12-4,NA,NA,TGTGCCAGCAGTATTTCCTTCTCAGCGGCAGATACGCAGTATTTT,CASSISFSAADTQYF
TRBJ1-6,TRBV20-1,NA,NA,TGCAGTGCTAGACGCGGGTTAGAGTCACCCCTCCACTTT,CSARRGLESPLHF